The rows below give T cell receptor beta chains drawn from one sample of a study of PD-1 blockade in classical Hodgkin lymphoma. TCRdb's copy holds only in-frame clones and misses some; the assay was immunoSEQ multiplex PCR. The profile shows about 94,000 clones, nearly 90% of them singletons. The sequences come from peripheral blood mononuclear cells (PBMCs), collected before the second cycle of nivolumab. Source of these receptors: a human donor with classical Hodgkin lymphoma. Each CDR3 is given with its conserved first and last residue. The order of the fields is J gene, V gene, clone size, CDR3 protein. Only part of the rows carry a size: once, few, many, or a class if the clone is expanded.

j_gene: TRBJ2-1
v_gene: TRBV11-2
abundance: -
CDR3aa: CASSSTSGGVNEQFF

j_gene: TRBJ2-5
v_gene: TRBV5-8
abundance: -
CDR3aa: CASSLGAGWILQETQYF

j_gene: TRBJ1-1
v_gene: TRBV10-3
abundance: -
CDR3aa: CATAGLGTEAFF

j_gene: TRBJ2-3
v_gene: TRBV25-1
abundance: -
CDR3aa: CASSPRSGRASTDTQYF

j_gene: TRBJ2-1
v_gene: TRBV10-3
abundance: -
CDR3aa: CAISESFTFNEQFF

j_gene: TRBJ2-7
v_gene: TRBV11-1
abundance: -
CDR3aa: CASSLGGGSGEQYF

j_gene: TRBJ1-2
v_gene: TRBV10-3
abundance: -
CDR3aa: CAISESLQGYGYTF

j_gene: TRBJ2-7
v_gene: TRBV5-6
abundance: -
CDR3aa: CASSLWAGYYEQYF

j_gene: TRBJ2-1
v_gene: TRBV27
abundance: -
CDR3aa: CASSLSNWEGGYNEQFF

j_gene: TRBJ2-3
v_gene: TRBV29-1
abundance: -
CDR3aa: CSVGAGGLADTQYF

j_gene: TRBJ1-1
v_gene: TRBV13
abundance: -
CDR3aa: CASSYRTVRTEAFF

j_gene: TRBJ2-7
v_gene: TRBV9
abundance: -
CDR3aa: CASSVGLAPTYEQYF

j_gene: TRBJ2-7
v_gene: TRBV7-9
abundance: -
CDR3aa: CASGTATYEQYF

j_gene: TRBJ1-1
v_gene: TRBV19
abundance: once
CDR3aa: CASSIDPRSLEAFF

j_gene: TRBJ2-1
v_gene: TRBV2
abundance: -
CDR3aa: CASSGVYYNEQFF

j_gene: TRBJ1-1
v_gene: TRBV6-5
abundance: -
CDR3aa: CASSWGAEAFF

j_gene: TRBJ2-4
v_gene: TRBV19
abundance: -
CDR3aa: CASSRLPTGEGIQYF

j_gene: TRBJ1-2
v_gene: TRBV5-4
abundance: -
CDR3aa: CASSPGGHGYTF

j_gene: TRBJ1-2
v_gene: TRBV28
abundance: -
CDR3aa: CASSVGRAYGYTF

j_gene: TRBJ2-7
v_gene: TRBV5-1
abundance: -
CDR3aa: CASSLGMQGTSYEQYF

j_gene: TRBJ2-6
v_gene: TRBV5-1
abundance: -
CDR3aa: CASSPGQDLSGANVLTF

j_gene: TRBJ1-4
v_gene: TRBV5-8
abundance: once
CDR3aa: CASSPGTGSEKLFF

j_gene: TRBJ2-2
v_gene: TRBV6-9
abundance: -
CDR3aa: CASLTGLAGGRNTGELFF

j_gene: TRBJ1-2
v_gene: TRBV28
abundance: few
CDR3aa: CASSLTGNGYTF